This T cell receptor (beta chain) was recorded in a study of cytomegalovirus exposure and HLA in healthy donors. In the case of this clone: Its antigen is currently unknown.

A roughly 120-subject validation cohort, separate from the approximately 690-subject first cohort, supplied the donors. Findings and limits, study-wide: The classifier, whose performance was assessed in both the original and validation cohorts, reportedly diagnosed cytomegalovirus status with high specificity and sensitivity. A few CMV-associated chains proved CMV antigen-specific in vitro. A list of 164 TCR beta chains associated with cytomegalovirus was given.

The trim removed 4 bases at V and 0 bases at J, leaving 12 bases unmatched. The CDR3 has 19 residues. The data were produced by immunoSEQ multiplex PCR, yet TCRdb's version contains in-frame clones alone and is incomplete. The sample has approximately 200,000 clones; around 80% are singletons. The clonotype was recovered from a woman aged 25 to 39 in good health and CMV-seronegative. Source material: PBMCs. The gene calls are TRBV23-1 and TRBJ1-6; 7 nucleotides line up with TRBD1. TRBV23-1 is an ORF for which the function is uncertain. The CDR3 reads CASSRPGQTTSSYNSPLHF. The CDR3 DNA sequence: TGCGCCAGCAGTCGCCCGGGACAGACTACGAGCTCCTATAATTCACCCCTCCACTTT.